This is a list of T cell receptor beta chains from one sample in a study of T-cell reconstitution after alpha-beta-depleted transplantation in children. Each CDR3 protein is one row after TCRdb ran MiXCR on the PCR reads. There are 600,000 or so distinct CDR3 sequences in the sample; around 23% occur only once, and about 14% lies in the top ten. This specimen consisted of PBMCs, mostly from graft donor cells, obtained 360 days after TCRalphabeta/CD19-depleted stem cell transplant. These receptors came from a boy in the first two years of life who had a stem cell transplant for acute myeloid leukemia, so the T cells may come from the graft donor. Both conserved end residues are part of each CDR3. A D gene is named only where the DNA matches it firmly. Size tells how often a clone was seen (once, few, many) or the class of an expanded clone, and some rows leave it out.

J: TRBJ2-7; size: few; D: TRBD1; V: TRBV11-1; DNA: TGTGCCAGCAGCTACGGACAGGGATACGAGCAGTACTTC; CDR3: CASSYGQGYEQYF
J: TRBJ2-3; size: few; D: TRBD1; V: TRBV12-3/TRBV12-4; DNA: TGTGCCAGCAGTTCTCATTGGACAGGGTGGGCAGATACGCAGTATTTT; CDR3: CASSSHWTGWADTQYF
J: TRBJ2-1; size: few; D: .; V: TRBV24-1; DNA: TGTGCCACCAGTGATTTAGGGAGGGGGCAGGGGGCGCGTCAGGAGCAGTTCTTC; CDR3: CATSDLGRGQGARQEQFF
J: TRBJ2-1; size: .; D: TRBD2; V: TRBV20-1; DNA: TGCAGTGCAACCACGGGGGGACCCTACAATGAGCAGTTCTTC; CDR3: CSATTGGPYNEQFF
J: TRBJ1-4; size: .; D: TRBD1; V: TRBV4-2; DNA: TGTGCCAGCAGCCAAGTCAGTGGCCGGGACAGAGGGACAAAACTGTTTTTT; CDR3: CASSQVSGRDRGTKLFF
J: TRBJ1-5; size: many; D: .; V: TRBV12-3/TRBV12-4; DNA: TGTGCCAGCAGTTCTGTACTTAGCAATCAGCCCCAGCATTTT; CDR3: CASSSVLSNQPQHF
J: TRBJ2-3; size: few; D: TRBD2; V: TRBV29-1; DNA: TGCAGCGTACCGGGACTAGAACTAGAAGATACGCAGTATTTT; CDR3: CSVPGLELEDTQYF
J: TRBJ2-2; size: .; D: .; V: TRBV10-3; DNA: TGTGCCATCAGCCCTAGGGTATCGGGCAGCACCGGGGAGCTGTTTTTT; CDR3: CAISPRVSGSTGELFF
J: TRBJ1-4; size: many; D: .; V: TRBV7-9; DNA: TGTGCCAGCAGCCTACTCAACAGCGGGGAAAAACTGTTTTTT; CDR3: CASSLLNSGEKLFF
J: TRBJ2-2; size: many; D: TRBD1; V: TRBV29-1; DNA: TGCAGCGTCCGAAGGACAGGGCTGAACACCGGGGAGCTGTTTTTT; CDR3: CSVRRTGLNTGELFF
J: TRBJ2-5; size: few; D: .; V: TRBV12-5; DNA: TGTGCTAGTGGTAGCGGAATAGAGACCCAGTACTTC; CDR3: CASGSGIETQYF
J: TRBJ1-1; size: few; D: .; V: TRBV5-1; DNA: TGCGCCAGCAGCTTGGATACCTGGATGAACACTGAAGCTTTCTTT; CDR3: CASSLDTWMNTEAFF
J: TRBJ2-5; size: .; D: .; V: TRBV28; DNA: TGTGCCAGCAGTTCCCCCACCACAGGGCAACAGACCCAGTACTTC; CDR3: CASSSPTTGQQTQYF
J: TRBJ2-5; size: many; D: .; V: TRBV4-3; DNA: TGCGCCAGCAGCCAAGATCGTTGGACCCAAGAGACCCAGTACTTC; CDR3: CASSQDRWTQETQYF
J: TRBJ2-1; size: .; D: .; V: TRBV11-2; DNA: TGTGCCAGCAGCTTAGTGGTGGGCTATGAGCAGTTCTTC; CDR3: CASSLVVGYEQFF
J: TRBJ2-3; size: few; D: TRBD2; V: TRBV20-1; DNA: TGCAGTGCCAGTCCAGGGACTAGGCCCACAGATACGCAGTATTTT; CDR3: CSASPGTRPTDTQYF
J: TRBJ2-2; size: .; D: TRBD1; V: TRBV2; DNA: TGTACCAGCAGTCCCCGCCGGCGGTGGGACAGGGGGAACACCGGGGAGCTGTTTTTT; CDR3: CTSSPRRRWDRGNTGELFF
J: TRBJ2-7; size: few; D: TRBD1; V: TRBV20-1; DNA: TGCAGTGCTATGTGGGACAGACCTTACGAGCAGTACTTC; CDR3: CSAMWDRPYEQYF
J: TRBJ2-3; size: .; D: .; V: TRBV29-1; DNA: TGCAGCGTTGAACTAGCGAGTCCCACAGATACGCAGTATTTT; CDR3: CSVELASPTDTQYF
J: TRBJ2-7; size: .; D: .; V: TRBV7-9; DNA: TGTGCCAGCAGCCCAGCTCACGAGCAGTACTTC; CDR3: CASSPAHEQYF
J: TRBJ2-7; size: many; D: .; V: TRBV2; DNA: TGTGCCAGCAGCCGTTCCGGGACTGGCTCCTACGAGCAGTACTTC; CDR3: CASSRSGTGSYEQYF
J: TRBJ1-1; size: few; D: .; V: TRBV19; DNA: TGTGCCAGTAGTAGGCAGAGCCTGAACACTGAAGCTTTCTTT; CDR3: CASSRQSLNTEAFF
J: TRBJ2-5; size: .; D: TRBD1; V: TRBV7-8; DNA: TGTGCCAGCAGCTTAGCGGGGGGGACAGGGGTGGGGACCCAGTACTTC; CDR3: CASSLAGGTGVGTQYF
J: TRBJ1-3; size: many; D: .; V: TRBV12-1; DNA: TGTGCCAGCAGCCCCCGGACAGCCAACTCTGGAAACACCATATATTTT; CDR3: CASSPRTANSGNTIYF
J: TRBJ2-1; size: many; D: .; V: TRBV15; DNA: TGTGCCACCAGCAGAGATTGGGAGAGGGACCCGGGGCAGTTCTTC; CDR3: CATSRDWERDPGQFF
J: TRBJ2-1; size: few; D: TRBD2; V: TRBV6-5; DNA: TGTGCCAGCAGTTACGGTGTCCTAGCGGTACACAATGAGCAGTTCTTC; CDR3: CASSYGVLAVHNEQFF
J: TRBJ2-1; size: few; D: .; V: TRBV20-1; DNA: TGCAGTGCTGCAGCGGGCATTCCGGGCAATGAGCAGTTCTTC; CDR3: CSAAAGIPGNEQFF
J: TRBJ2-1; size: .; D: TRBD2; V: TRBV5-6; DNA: TGTGCCAGCAGCTTGATAGCGGGGGCTGTCAATGAGCAGTTCTTC; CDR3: CASSLIAGAVNEQFF
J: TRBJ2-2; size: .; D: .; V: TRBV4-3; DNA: TGCGCCAGCAGCCAAGGTCGGGGCGCCGGGGAGCTGTTTTTT; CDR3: CASSQGRGAGELFF
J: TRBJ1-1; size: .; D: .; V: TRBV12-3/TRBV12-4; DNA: TGTGCCAGCAGTTCCCTAGAAAGCACTGAAGCTTTCTTT; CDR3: CASSSLESTEAFF
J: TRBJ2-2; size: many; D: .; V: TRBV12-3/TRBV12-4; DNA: TGTGCCAGCAGTTTAGCGCTAATGGGGTCAGGGGACACCGGGGAGCTGTTTTTT; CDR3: CASSLALMGSGDTGELFF
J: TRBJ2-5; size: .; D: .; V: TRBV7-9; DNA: TGTGCCAGCAGCTTAAGCAGGGGAGGAGAGACCCAGTACTTC; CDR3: CASSLSRGGETQYF
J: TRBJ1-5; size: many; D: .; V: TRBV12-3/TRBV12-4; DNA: TGTGCCAGCAGCCGCGAGGGTCAGCCCCAGCATTTT; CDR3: CASSREGQPQHF
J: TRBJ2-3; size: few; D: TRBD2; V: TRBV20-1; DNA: TGCAGTGCTAGAAAGGCTAGCGGGGGGGCCGTAGATACGCAGTATTTT; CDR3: CSARKASGGAVDTQYF
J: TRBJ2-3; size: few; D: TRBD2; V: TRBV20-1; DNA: TGCAGTGCTAGAGATCGGCCTAGCGGGGTAGATACGCAGTATTTT; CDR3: CSARDRPSGVDTQYF
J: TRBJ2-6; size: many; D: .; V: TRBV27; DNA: TGTGCCAGCAGAGTACAGGGCTCTGGGGCCAACGTCCTGACTTTC; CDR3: CASRVQGSGANVLTF
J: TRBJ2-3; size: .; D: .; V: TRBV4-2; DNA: TGTGCCAGCAGCCAACACCTGCCGGGACTTCAATCTAGCACAGATACGCAGTATTTT; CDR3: CASSQHLPGLQSSTDTQYF
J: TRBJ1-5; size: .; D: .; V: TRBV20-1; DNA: TGCAGTGCTAGAGCCCCGTATTGGGCAGGCAATCAGCCCCAGCATTTT; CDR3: CSARAPYWAGNQPQHF
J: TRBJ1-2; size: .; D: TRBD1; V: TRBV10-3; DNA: TGTGCCATCAATGTGGACAGGGGTTTTGGCTACACCTTC; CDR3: CAINVDRGFGYTF
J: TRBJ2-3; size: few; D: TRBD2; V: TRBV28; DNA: TGTGCCAGCGGACTAGCGGGGGGGCCAGGACATACGCAGTATTTT; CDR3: CASGLAGGPGHTQYF
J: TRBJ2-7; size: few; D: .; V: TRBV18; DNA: TGTGCCAGCTCACCACCCCGGGACACTTACGAGCAGTACTTC; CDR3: CASSPPRDTYEQYF
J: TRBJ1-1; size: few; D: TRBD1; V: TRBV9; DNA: TGTGCCAGCAGCGTAGTCCAGGGGGCGAACACTGAAGCTTTCTTT; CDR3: CASSVVQGANTEAFF
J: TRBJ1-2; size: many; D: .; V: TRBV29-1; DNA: TGCAGCGTCGTGACAGGTAGTGGCTACACCTTC; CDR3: CSVVTGSGYTF
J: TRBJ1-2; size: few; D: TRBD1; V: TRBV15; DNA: TGTGCCACCAGCAGGATGACCGGGACAGGGGACGGCTACACCTTC; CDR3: CATSRMTGTGDGYTF
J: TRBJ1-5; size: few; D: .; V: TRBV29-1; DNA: TGCAGCGTTGAAACGGGGTGGAGTTTTCAGCCCCAGCATTTT; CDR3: CSVETGWSFQPQHF
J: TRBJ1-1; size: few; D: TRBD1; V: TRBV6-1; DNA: TGTGCCAGCACCCCTAGGACAGGCTTGGACACTGAAGCTTTCTTT; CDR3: CASTPRTGLDTEAFF
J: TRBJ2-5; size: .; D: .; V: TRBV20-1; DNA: TGCAGTGCTAGACTTCGGGTTATGGAGACCCAGTACTTC; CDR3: CSARLRVMETQYF
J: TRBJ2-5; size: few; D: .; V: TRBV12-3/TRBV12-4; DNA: TGTGCCAGCAGTGCCACAGGGAAGGGGGGCCAGTACTTC; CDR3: CASSATGKGGQYF
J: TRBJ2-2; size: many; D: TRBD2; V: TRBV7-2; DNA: TGTGCCAGCAGCTTGGGACTACCAGGACCCGGGGAGCTGTTTTTT; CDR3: CASSLGLPGPGELFF
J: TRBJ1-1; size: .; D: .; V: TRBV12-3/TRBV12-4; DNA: TGTGCCAGCTCGTCGGCCGGGGAGGGTGTCACTGAAGCTTTCTTT; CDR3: CASSSAGEGVTEAFF
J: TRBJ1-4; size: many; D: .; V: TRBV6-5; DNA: TGTGCCAGCAGTTCTCCTACAGGGTCCTCTGAAAAACTGTTTTTT; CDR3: CASSSPTGSSEKLFF
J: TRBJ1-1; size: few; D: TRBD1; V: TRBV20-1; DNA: TGCAGTGCTAAGGAGGACAGGGCGAACACTGAAGCTTTCTTT; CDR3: CSAKEDRANTEAFF
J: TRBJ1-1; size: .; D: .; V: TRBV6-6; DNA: TGTGCCAGCAACGAAGGGGACACTGAAGCTTTCTTT; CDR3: CASNEGDTEAFF
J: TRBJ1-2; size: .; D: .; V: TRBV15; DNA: TGTGCCACCAGCAGAGATAACGACAGCCCTAGCTATGGCTACACCTTC; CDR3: CATSRDNDSPSYGYTF
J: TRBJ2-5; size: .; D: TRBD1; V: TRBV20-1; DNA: TGCAGTGCTAGGTGGGGACAGGGGGCAGGAGAGACCCAGTACTTC; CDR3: CSARWGQGAGETQYF
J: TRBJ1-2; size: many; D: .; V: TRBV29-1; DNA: TGCAGCGTTGACCTGAACTACTATGGCTACACCTTC; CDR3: CSVDLNYYGYTF
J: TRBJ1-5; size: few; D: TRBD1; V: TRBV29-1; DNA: TGCAGCGTTAAGGTGACAGGGGTGGATCAGCCCCAGCATTTT; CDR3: CSVKVTGVDQPQHF
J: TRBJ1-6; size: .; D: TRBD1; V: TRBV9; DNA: TGTGCCAGCAGCGGGGGACAGGGGTGGTCACCCCTCCACTTT; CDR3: CASSGGQGWSPLHF
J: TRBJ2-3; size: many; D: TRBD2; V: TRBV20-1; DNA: TGCAGTGCTAGAGATCCGGGACTAGCGGGGGGCACAGATACGCAGTATTTT; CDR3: CSARDPGLAGGTDTQYF